The following is a T cell receptor beta chain sequence with its context. These data originate in a study of blood T cell repertoires in COVID-19. For the study at large: COVID-19 samples from acute and convalescent phases originated in the United States, Italy and Spain.

Sequencing used immunoSEQ multiplex PCR; TCRdb keeps in-frame clones, though not all of them. This sample has about 260,000 clones, with approximately 86% found just once. The receptor comes from a man aged 18 to 29 with active or convalescent COVID-19. Input material: peripheral blood.

This CDR3 is CASSDTTGSYEQYF. CDR3 sequence (DNA): TGTGCCAGCAGTGATACCACAGGATCCTACGAGCAGTACTTC. The chain couples TRBV2 to TRBJ2-7; D possibly corresponds to TRBD1 (5 bases). CDR1 SNHLY and CDR2 FYNNEI come from the germline V gene. The CDR3 sequence is 14 residues long. V gave up 3 bases and J gave up 1 base, with 10 bases separating them.